The clone carrying this TCR beta chain occurred a few times. The antigen remains unidentified. This specimen belongs to a study of cytomegalovirus exposure and HLA in healthy donors. General study points: The authors enumerated some 160 TCR beta chains as linked to cytomegalovirus. Whilst most TCR sequences proved rare, a subset of public TCRs occurred across many donors. Subsequent analysis revealed that first-cohort TCR clusters tended to co-occur in the 90 to 150 validation repertoires.

The table came from immunoSEQ multiplex PCR; TCRdb's copy has only in-frame clones and leaves some out. Among more than 250,000 clones listed, less than 95% were seen once. The V end was cut by 0 bases, the J end by 2 bases, with 15 bases between. The CDR3 sequence is 16 residues long. CDR1 is SGHRS and CDR2 is YFSETQ in the germline V gene. Specimen: PBMCs. The clonotype originates from a woman in her 30s in good health and CMV-seronegative. The chain combines TRBV5-1 with TRBJ2-7; perhaps TRBD2 as D (7 bases). Written as DNA, the CDR3 is TGCGCCAGCAGCTTGGCCGGGGGGCGAATCCCCTACGAGCAGTACTTC. Its protein product is CASSLAGGRIPYEQYF.